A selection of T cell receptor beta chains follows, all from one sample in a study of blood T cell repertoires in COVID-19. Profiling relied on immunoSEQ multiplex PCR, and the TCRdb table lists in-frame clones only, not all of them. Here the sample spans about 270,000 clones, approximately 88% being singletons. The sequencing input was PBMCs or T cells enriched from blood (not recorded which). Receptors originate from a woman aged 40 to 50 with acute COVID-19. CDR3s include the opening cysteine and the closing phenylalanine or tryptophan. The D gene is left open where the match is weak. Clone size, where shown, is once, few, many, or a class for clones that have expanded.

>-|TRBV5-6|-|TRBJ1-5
CASSLGTTNQPQHF
TGTGCCAGCAGCTTGGGGACAACAAATCAGCCCCAGCATTTT
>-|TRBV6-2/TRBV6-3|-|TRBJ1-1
CASSYGGQNTEAFF
TGTGCCAGCAGTTACGGGGGACAGAACACTGAAGCTTTCTTT
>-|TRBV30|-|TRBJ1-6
CAWKMTATYNSPLHF
TGTGCCTGGAAAATGACAGCGACCTATAATTCACCCCTCCACTTT
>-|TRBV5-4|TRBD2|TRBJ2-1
CASSLTGTSGRRDNEQFF
TGTGCCAGCAGCTTGACCGGGACTAGCGGGAGAAGGGACAATGAGCAGTTCTTC
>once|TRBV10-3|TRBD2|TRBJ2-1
CAISVGTSTHEQFF
TGTGCCATCAGTGTGGGGACTAGCACCCATGAGCAGTTCTTC
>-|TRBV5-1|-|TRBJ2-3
CASSLVPADTQYF
TGCGCCAGCAGCTTGGTCCCCGCAGATACGCAGTATTTT
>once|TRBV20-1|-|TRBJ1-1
CSARRESPAFF
TGCAGTGCTAGGAGAGAGTCACCAGCTTTCTTT
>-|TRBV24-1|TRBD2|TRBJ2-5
CATSDSGRARETQYF
TGTGCCACCAGTGACAGCGGGAGGGCCAGGGAGACCCAGTACTTC
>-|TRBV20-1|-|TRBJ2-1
CSASGDIRTSGYNEQFF
TGCAGTGCTAGTGGGGACATAAGGACTTCCGGCTACAATGAGCAGTTCTTC
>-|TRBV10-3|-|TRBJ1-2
CAISAPPDSALYTF
TGTGCCATCAGTGCCCCCCCGGACAGTGCCTTATACACCTTC
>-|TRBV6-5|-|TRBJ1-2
CASSTGGGSGYGYTF
TGTGCCAGCAGTACCGGGGGAGGGTCGGGTTATGGCTACACCTTC
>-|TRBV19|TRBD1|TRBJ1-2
CASSPGDSTNYGYTF
TGTGCCAGTAGCCCGGGGGACAGTACTAACTATGGCTACACCTTC
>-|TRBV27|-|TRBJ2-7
CASSLGYEQYF
TGTGCCAGCAGTCTCGGTTACGAGCAGTACTTC
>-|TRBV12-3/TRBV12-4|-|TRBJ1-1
CASSFIRTEAFF
TGTGCCAGCAGTTTTATCAGAACTGAAGCTTTCTTT
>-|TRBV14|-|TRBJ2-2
CASSLERGAGRMTGELFF
TGTGCCAGCAGCCTCGAAAGAGGTGCAGGGAGGATGACCGGGGAGCTGTTTTTT
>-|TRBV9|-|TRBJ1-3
CASSVGGGTVIYF
TGTGCCAGCAGCGTAGGCGGAGGGACGGTCATATATTTT
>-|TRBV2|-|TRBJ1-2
CASKEAAANYGYTF
TGTGCCAGCAAGGAGGCGGCAGCTAACTATGGCTACACCTTC
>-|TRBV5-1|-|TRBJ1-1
CASSFGGMNTEAFF
TGCGCCAGCAGCTTCGGGGGTATGAACACTGAAGCTTTCTTT
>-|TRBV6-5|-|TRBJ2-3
CASSNSGYTDTQYF
TGTGCCAGCAGTAATAGCGGATACACAGATACGCAGTATTTT
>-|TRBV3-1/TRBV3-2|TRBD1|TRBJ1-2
CASSHYSGGTNYGYTF
TGTGCCAGCAGCCATTACTCAGGGGGCACTAACTATGGCTACACCTTC
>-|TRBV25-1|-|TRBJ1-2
CASSESGVYGYTF
TGTGCCAGCAGTGAATCAGGGGTCTATGGCTACACCTTC
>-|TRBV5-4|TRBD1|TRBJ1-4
CASSPGGGTGREKLFF
TGTGCCAGCAGCCCGGGAGGCGGGACAGGGCGTGAAAAACTGTTTTTT
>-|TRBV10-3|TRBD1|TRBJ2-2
CAITQTGVSGELFF
TGTGCCATCACCCAGACAGGGGTGTCCGGGGAGCTGTTTTTT
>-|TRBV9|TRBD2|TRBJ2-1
CASSATGLAGYNEQFF
TGTGCCAGCAGCGCCACCGGACTAGCGGGGTACAATGAGCAGTTCTTC
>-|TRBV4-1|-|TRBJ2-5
CASSFRDNSHETQYF
TGCGCCAGCAGCTTCCGGGACAACAGTCATGAGACCCAGTACTTC
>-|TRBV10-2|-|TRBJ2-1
CASSSTDKYNEQFF
TGCGCCAGCAGTTCGACGGACAAATACAATGAGCAGTTCTTC
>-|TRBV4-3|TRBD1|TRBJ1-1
CASSQAGQANTEAFF
TGCGCCAGCAGCCAAGCAGGACAGGCGAACACTGAAGCTTTCTTT
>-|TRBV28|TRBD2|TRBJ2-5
CASSTIAGDGETQYF
TGTGCCAGCAGTACCATAGCGGGAGACGGAGAGACCCAGTACTTC
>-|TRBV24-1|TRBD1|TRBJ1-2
CATKDRAEGYTF
TGTGCCACTAAGGACAGGGCCGAAGGCTACACCTTC
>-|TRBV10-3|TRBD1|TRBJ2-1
CAISEPGRGLKSRNNEQFF
TGTGCCATCAGTGAGCCCGGCAGGGGGCTAAAGTCGAGGAATAATGAGCAGTTCTTC
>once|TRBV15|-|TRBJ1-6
CATRTASYNSPLHF
TGTGCCACCAGGACAGCCTCCTATAATTCACCCCTCCACTTT
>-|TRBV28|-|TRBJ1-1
CASSFVRSTEAFF
TGTGCCAGCAGTTTCGTGAGGAGCACTGAAGCTTTCTTT